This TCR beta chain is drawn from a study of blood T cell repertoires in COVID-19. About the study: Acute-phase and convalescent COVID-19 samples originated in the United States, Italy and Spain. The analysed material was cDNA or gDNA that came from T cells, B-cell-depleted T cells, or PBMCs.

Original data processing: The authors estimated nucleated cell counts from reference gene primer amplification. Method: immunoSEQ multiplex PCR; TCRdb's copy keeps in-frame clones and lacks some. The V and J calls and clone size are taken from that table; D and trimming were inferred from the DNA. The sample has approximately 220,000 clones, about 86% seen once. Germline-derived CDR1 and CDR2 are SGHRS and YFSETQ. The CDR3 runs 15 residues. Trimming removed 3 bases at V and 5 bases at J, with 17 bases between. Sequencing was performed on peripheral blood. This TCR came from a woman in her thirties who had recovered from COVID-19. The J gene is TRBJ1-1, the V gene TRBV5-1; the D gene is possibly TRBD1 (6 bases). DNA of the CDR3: TGCGCCAGCAGCTCCATGGGGGCACTAGGGACTGAAGCTTTCTTT. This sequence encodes CASSSMGALGTEAFF.